Sequencing of this TCR beta chain was carried out in a study of control samples from healthy donors and cancer patients. This table comes from immunoSEQ multiplex PCR, and its TCRdb copy is limited to in-frame clones, with some not included. The profile shows 85,000 to 90,000 clones, 85% to 90% of them singletons. This receptor was obtained from a woman in her 50s with colorectal cancer. Specimen: PBMCs.

The CDR3 DNA follows: TGTGCCTCCCGAGGGACTGGTAATGAAAAACTGTTTTTT. Encoded protein: CASRGTGNEKLFF. The chain joins TRBV12-3 or TRBV12-4 to TRBJ1-4; the D gene is possibly TRBD1 (5 bases). The CDR3 extends over 13 amino acids. Trimming removed 11 bases at V and 4 bases at J, with 14 bases between.